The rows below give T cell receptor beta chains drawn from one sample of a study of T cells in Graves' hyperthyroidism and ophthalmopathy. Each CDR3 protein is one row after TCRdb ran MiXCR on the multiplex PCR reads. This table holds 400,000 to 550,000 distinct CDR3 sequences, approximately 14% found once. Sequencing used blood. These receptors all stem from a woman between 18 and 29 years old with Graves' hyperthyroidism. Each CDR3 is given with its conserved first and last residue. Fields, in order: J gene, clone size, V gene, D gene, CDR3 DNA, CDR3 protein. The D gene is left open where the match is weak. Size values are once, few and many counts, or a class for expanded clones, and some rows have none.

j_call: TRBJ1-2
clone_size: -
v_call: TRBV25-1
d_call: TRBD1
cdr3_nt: TGTGCCAGCAGAGACAGGGACCCCTATGGCTACACCTTC
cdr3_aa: CASRDRDPYGYTF

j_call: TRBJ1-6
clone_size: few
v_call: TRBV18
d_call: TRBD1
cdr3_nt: TGTGCCAGCTCACCAGGCGGGTCGGACAGGGTAAAAAATTCACCCCTCCACTTT
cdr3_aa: CASSPGGSDRVKNSPLHF

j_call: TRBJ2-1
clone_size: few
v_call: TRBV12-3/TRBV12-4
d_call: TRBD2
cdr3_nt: TGTGCCAGCAGGACCCCGGGACTAGCGGACAATGAGCAGTTCTTC
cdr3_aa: CASRTPGLADNEQFF

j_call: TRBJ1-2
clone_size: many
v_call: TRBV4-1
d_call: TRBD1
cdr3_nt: TGCGCCAGCAGCCAAGGATTTCAGGGGGCGAGGGGCTACACCTTC
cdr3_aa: CASSQGFQGARGYTF

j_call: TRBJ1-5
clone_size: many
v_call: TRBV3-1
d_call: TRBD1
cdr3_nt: TGTGCCAGCAGCCCTACAGGGGGCAGTAATCAGCCCCAGCATTTT
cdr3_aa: CASSPTGGSNQPQHF

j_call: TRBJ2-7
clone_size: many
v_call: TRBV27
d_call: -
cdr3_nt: TGTGCCAGCAGTTCCTCCCCGTCGGGGGCCTACGAGCAGTACTTC
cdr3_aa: CASSSSPSGAYEQYF

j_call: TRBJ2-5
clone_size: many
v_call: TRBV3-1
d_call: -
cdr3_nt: TGTGCCAGCAGCCAAGGACTAGTTGCAGAGACCCAGTACTTC
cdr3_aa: CASSQGLVAETQYF

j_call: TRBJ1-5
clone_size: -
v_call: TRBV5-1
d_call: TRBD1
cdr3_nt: TGCGCCAGCAGCCCCGGTACAGGGGTAGGTCAGCCCCAGCATTTT
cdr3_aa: CASSPGTGVGQPQHF

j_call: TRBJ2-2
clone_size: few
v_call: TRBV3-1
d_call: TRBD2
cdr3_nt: TGTGCCAGCAGCGGCCCGGGACTAGTTTCCGGGGAGCTGTTTTTT
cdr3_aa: CASSGPGLVSGELFF

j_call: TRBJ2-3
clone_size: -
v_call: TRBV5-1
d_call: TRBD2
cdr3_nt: TGCGCCAGCAGCAAGACAGGGACCCTAGCGGGAGGAGGACGGGTGGCTAGCACAGATACGCAGTATTTT
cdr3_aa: CASSKTGTLAGGGRVASTDTQYF

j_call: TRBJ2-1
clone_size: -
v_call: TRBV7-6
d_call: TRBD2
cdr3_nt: TGTGCCAGCAGCTTAGAGCGGGGGGGATACAATGAGCGGTTCTTC
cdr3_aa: CASSLERGGYNERFF

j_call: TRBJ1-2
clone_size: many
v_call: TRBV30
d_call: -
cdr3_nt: TGTGCCTGGAGTGTACTACCAGGGGACGTCTATGGCTACACCTTC
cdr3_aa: CAWSVLPGDVYGYTF

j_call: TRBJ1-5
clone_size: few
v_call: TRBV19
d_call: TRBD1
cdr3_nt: TGTGCCAGTTCCGGGACAGGGGGTATTCAGCCCCAGCATTTT
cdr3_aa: CASSGTGGIQPQHF

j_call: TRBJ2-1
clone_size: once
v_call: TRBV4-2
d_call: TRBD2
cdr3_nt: TGTGCCAGCAGCCCCAAGGGTAGCGGGTCCTCCTACAATGAGCAGTTCTTC
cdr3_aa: CASSPKGSGSSYNEQFF

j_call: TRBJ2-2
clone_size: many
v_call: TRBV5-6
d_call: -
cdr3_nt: TGTGCCAGCAGCTTGCTCACTAGGGTTGGCGGGGAGCTGTTTTTT
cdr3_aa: CASSLLTRVGGELFF

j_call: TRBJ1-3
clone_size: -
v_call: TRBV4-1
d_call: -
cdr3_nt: TGCGCCAGCAGCCGGGTCTCCCGGCCGGGAAACACCATATATTTT
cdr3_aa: CASSRVSRPGNTIYF

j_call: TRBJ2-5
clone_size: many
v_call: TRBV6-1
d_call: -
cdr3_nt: TGTGCCAGCAGGGAGGACACCCTATTTAAGTCCCAGTACTTC
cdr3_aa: CASREDTLFKSQYF

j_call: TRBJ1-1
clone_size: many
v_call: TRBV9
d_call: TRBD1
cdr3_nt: TGTGCCAGCAGCCCTCAGACAGGGGTAAACACTGAAGCTTTCTTT
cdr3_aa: CASSPQTGVNTEAFF

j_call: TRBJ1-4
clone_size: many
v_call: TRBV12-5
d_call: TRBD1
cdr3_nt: TGTGCTAGTGGTTCCCGACAGGGGGCAACTAATGAAAAACTGTTTTTT
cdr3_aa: CASGSRQGATNEKLFF

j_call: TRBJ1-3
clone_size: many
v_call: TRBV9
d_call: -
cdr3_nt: TGTGCCAGCAGCGTGAGTCCCGACTCTGGAAACACCATATATTTT
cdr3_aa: CASSVSPDSGNTIYF